Below are 32 T cell receptor beta chains sequenced from a single sample in a study of cytomegalovirus exposure and HLA in healthy donors. Primers: 60 Vbeta forward and 13 Jbeta reverse. TCRdb's table, derived via immunoSEQ multiplex PCR, lists solely in-frame clones and lacks some. The top ten hold 1.9% of the sample, which has about 160,000 clones, roughly 80% seen once. Sequencing was performed on PBMCs. The source of these receptors is a man younger than 30 in good health and CMV-seronegative.

The chain employs TRBV7-8 and TRBJ2-5; 13 nucleotides agree with TRBD2. This CDR3 contains 18 residues. The junction had 14 bases not matched to a gene; V was cut back by 5 bases and J by 5 bases. Germline assignment: CDR1 SGHVS and CDR2 FQNEAQ. In nucleotides, the CDR3 is TGTGCCAGCAGCCGGGGACTAGCGGGGCTCAGGGCTCGCGAGACCCAGTACTTC. Its translation: CASSRGLAGLRARETQYF.

V gene TRBV27 combines with J gene TRBJ2-1; 8 nucleotides line up with TRBD2. Germline CDR1 MNHEY, CDR2 SMNVEV (reference sequence). The trim removed 7 bases at V and 8 bases at J, leaving 16 bases unmatched. The CDR3 loop spans 16 amino acids. The CDR3: CASNPLPGTRGYEQFF. DNA of the CDR3: TGTGCCAGCAACCCACTACCCGGGACTAGAGGCTATGAGCAGTTCTTC.

V is TRBV29-1 and J is TRBJ1-2, with D possibly TRBD1 on 6 matching bases. This CDR3 contains 11 residues. V dropped 4 bases and J dropped 3 bases, with 6 bases sitting between them. Germline CDR1 reads SQVTM; CDR2 reads ANQGSEA. The CDR3 loop reads CSVGTDYGYTF. In DNA form, the CDR3 reads TGCAGCGTTGGGACAGACTATGGCTACACCTTC.

This clone has a single count. The chain couples TRBV13 to TRBJ2-5; TRBD2 might be the D (5 bases). Germline CDR1 is PRHDT and CDR2 is FYEKMQ (reference sequence). V lost 5 bases and J lost 2, with 15 bases in between. This CDR3 has 15 residues. In DNA, the CDR3 is TGTGCCAGCAGCCCGGGAAGCTACACTCAAGAGACCCAGTACTTC. Its translation is CASSPGSYTQETQYF.

The V call is TRBV9, the J call TRBJ2-1; D may be TRBD2 (6 bases). CDR3 length: 15 amino acids. V lost 4 bases to trimming and J lost 7 bases, with 18 bases between them. Per germline, CDR1 SGDLS and CDR2 YYNGEE. CDR3: CASSTGLPGWNEQFF. In nucleotides, the CDR3 is TGTGCCAGCAGCACGGGACTCCCCGGTTGGAATGAGCAGTTCTTC.

The CDR3 protein is CASSQAGSSYNEQFF. DNA for the CDR3: TGTGCCAGCAGCCAAGCGGGGAGCTCCTACAATGAGCAGTTCTTC. The V call is TRBV7-9, the J call TRBJ2-1; TRBD2 agrees at 7 bases. The germline V gene has CDR1 SEHNR and CDR2 FQNEAQ (reference sequence). J gave up 0 bases and V 5 bases, and 4 bases lay outside the gene matches. The CDR3 totals 15 residues.

V gene TRBV5-1 combines with J gene TRBJ2-1; 9 bases agree with TRBD2. The trim removed 3 bases at V and 10 bases at J, leaving 11 bases unmatched. The length of the CDR3 is 15 residues. The germline CDR1 and CDR2 sequences are SGHRS and YFSETQ. CDR3 coding DNA: TGCGCCAGCAGCTCTCTAGCGGGGTACGACAGGGAGCAGTTCTTC. This translates into CASSSLAGYDREQFF.

In the case of this clone: Relative to the germline gene, one junction end is altered; a read error may explain this. The V call is TRBV7-9, the J call TRBJ2-5; 10 bases line up with TRBD2. This CDR3 has 16 amino acids. Germline-derived CDR1 and CDR2 are SEHNR and FQNEAQ (reference sequence). Here the CDR3 reads CSSSLGSGRAVKTQYF. DNA of the CDR3: TGTTCCAGCAGCTTAGGGAGCGGGAGGGCCGTAAAGACCCAGTACTTC. The whole variable domain, remainder taken from reference TRBV7-9 and TRBJ2-5, is DTGVSQNPRHKITKRGQNVTFRCDPISEHNRLYWYRQTLGQGPEFLTYFQNEAQLEKSRLLSDRFSAERPKGSFSTLEIQRTEQGDSAMYLCSSSLGSGRAVKTQYFGPGTRLLVL.

This clone came up once. The chain recombines TRBV7-6 with TRBJ2-2; 8 bases are shared with TRBD1. The CDR3 is 16 residues long. Germline trimming cut 5 bases from V and 5 bases from J; bases unmatched to any gene: 10. The V gene's germline CDR1 is SGHVS and CDR2 FNYEAQ. The CDR3 DNA follows: TGTGCCAGCAGCGGAAAGCGGACAGGGTCGACCGGGGAGCTGTTTTTT. Protein sequence: CASSGKRTGSTGELFF.

The chain joins TRBV2 to TRBJ1-6, with D uncertain. This CDR3 has 12 residues. Trimming stripped 8 bases from V and 7 bases from J, with 9 bases between. Per germline, CDR1 SNHLY and CDR2 FYNNEI. The CDR3 region is CASWAGNSPLHF. The CDR3 DNA sequence: TGTGCCAGCTGGGCAGGAAATTCACCCCTCCACTTT.

This sequence joins TRBV7-7 and TRBJ2-1; 14 positions match TRBD2. The CDR3 covers 16 residues. The germline gives CDR1 SSHAT, CDR2 FNYEAQ (reference sequence). With V trimmed by 4 bases and J by 5 bases, 4 bases remained unmatched. This CDR3 reads CASSSGLAGENNEQFF. As DNA, the CDR3 is TGTGCCAGCAGCTCGGGACTAGCGGGGGAAAACAATGAGCAGTTCTTC.

The J gene is TRBJ2-5, the V gene TRBV7-9, with TRBD2 matching 10 bases. The CDR3 length is 15 residues. CDR1 SEHNR and CDR2 FQNEAQ come from the germline V gene (reference sequence). Losses at the gene ends were 1 base for V and 5 bases for J; bases not matched to a gene: 4. Here the CDR3 DNA reads TGTGCCAGCAGCTTAGGGAGCGGGAGGGTCGAGACCCAGTACTTC. It is translated as CASSLGSGRVETQYF.

The DNA for the CDR3 is TGCGCCAGCAGGTTACAGGGGAACACCGGGGAGCTGTTTTTT. Residues: CASRLQGNTGELFF. The rearrangement joins TRBV5-1 to TRBJ2-2; possible D gene TRBD1, 6 bases. Germline values: CDR1 SGHRS, CDR2 YFSETQ. V was pared by 5 bases and J by 1 base, with 9 bases between. The CDR3 totals 14 residues.

The chain joins TRBV6-5 to TRBJ2-7, with a tentative D call TRBD1 (6 bases). The CDR3 totals 15 residues. The ends were cut back, 2 bases at V and 0 bases at J, with 11 bases in the middle. Germline values: CDR1 MNHEY, CDR2 SVGAGI. The DNA for the CDR3 is TGTGCCAGCAGTTACGCGGACAGTAGCTCCTACGAGCAGTACTTC. Its protein product is CASSYADSSSYEQYF.

This clone was seen a few times. The V and J genes are TRBV5-4 and TRBJ2-7; 8 bases align to TRBD1. Germline lookup yields CDR1 SGHNT and CDR2 YYREEE (reference sequence). This CDR3 comprises 14 residues. V lost 4 bases, J lost 1 base, and 4 bases stayed unmatched. The CDR3 protein is CASSPRTGSYEQYF. DNA of the CDR3: TGTGCCAGCAGCCCCCGGACAGGGTCCTACGAGCAGTACTTC.

This clone was found a few times. The chain couples TRBV4-1 to TRBJ2-3; D not resolved. The CDR3 sequence is 14 residues long. V gave up 1 base and J gave up 2 bases, with 7 bases separating them. CDR1 is MGHRA and CDR2 is YSYEKL in the germline V gene. The DNA for the CDR3 is TGCGCCAGCAGCCAAGGTAGTATCACAGATACGCAGTATTTT. Protein product: CASSQGSITDTQYF.

This chain links TRBV18 with TRBJ1-5; D unresolved. The V and J ends lost 3 bases and 5 bases respectively, with 8 bases between them. The CDR3 length is 13 residues. The V gene's germline CDR1 is KGHSH and CDR2 LQKENI. In DNA form, the CDR3 reads TGTGCCAGCTCACCCTCAACGGATCAGCCCCAGCATTTT. Translated: CASSPSTDQPQHF.

Only a few counts were recorded for this clone. This chain uses TRBV5-1 with TRBJ2-2, with 10 bases matching TRBD1. The junction had 5 bases not matched to a gene; V was cut back by 4 bases and J by 5 bases. This CDR3 has 15 amino acids. Germline values: CDR1 SGHRS, CDR2 YFSETQ. The CDR3 coding sequence is TGCGCCAGCAGCACAACGGGACAGGGGACCGGGGAGCTGTTTTTT. Its protein product is CASSTTGQGTGELFF.

The CDR3 region has the DNA TGTGCCATCAACTCCAGGGGGGAGTCACAAGCTTTCTTT. Translated, it gives CAINSRGESQAFF. The gene calls are TRBV19 and TRBJ1-1, with 7 bases fitting TRBD1. With 10 bases clipped from V and 9 bases from J, the junction kept 14 bases outside the gene matches. CDR1 is LNHDA, CDR2 SQIVND, per germline (reference sequence). The CDR3 runs to 13 residues. The complete variable domain, with remaining parts taken from reference TRBV19 and TRBJ1-1, reads DGGITQSPKYLFRKEGQNVTLSCEQNLNHDAMYWYRQDPGQGLRLIYYSQIVNDFQKGDIAEGYSVSREKKESFPLTVTSAQKNPTAFYLCAINSRGESQAFFGQGTRLTVV.

The rearrangement links TRBV4-3 to TRBJ1-6; tentative D call: TRBD1 (5 bases). The germline V and J ends were trimmed by 9 bases and 6 bases, with 12 bases remaining between them. Per germline, CDR1 LGHNA and CDR2 YSLEER. The CDR3 contains 13 residues. The CDR3 bases are TGCGCCAGTTCTGGGGGAGGTAATTCACCCCTCCACTTT. It translates to CASSGGGNSPLHF.

To note about this clone: Different DNA sequences within this sample yield the same CDR3. The chain uses TRBV5-3 and TRBJ1-6, with 7 bases fitting TRBD1. TRBV5-3 is an ORF for which the function is uncertain. V lost 8 bases and J lost 13; bases outside the gene matches: 18. The CDR3 has 15 amino acids. CDR3 sequence (DNA): TGTGCCAGGAGACAGGGCCGGGACACGGAAAAGCCCCTCCACTTT. It is translated as CARRQGRDTEKPLHF.

This clone came up a few times. The chain links TRBV29-1 to TRBJ2-2, with 11 bases that match TRBD2. This CDR3 has 17 residues. Unmatched junction bases numbered 19, after V lost 3 bases and J lost 13 bases. Germline V lookup: CDR1 SQVTM, CDR2 ANQGSEA. The chain's CDR3 is CSVERLNSGRAGGGLFF. In nucleotides, the CDR3 is TGCAGCGTTGAGCGCCTGAATAGCGGGAGGGCGGGTGGTGGGCTGTTTTTT.

The chain joins TRBV5-6 to TRBJ2-5; a weak D match, TRBD2 (6 bases). The CDR3 consists of 16 residues. Trimming stripped 3 bases from V and 5 bases from J, with 20 bases between. In germline, CDR1 is SGHDT, CDR2 YYEEEE. DNA for the CDR3: TGTGCCAGCAGCTGGGGACCGGGACTCCGAATGGAGACCCAGTACTTC. It specifies CASSWGPGLRMETQYF. The variable domain in full, with the rest retrieved from reference TRBV5-6 and TRBJ2-5, is DAGVTQSPTHLIKTRGQQVTLRCSPKSGHDTVSWYQQALGQGPQFIFQYYEEEERQRGNFPDRFSGHQFPNYSSELNVNALLLGDSALYLCASSWGPGLRMETQYFGPGTRLLVL.

The rearrangement uses TRBV20-1 and TRBJ1-2; TRBD1 is a possible D gene (6 bases). This CDR3 is built from 11 residues. The germline V gene encodes CDR1 DFQATT and CDR2 SNEGSKA (reference sequence). Trimming took off 6 bases at V and 4 bases at J, with 9 bases between the two ends. The CDR3 DNA follows: TGCAGTGCAACAGGGTTCTATGGCTACACCTTC. It codes for CSATGFYGYTF.

The chain employs TRBV7-9 and TRBJ1-1; D gene ambiguous. In germline, CDR1 is SEHNR, CDR2 FQNEAQ (reference sequence). The ends were cut back, 1 base at V and 8 bases at J, with 5 bases in the middle. The CDR3 loop spans 11 amino acids. The DNA for the CDR3 is TGTGCCAGCAGCTTAGGCAGGGAAGCTTTCTTT. Translating it yields CASSLGREAFF.

V and J are TRBV6-1 and TRBJ2-3, with D possibly being TRBD2 (6 bases). CDR3 length: 16 amino acids. V was trimmed by 0 bases and J by 3 bases, leaving 13 bases between them. Germline V gene sequence: CDR1 MNHNS, CDR2 SASEGT. CDR3 region: CASSEAHGGGTDTQYF. For the CDR3, the DNA is TGTGCCAGCAGTGAAGCGCACGGGGGTGGGACAGATACGCAGTATTTT.

The V call is TRBV14, the J call TRBJ2-1, with 14 bases fitting TRBD2. The CDR3 has 16 residues. Germline V lookup: CDR1 SGHDN, CDR2 FVKESK. Losses at the gene ends were 2 bases for V and 6 bases for J; bases not matched to a gene: 3. The CDR3 region is CASSQRGTSGSNEQFF. In nucleotides, the CDR3 is TGTGCCAGCAGCCAACGAGGGACTAGCGGGAGCAATGAGCAGTTCTTC.

V is TRBV4-1 and J is TRBJ2-1; TRBD1 matches 7 bases. V shed 4 bases, J shed 0 bases, and the junction held 15 bases outside the gene matches. The CDR3 has 19 amino acids. CDR1 and CDR2 from the germline V gene are MGHRA and YSYEKL. The DNA for the CDR3 is TGCGCCAGCAGCCGGACGGGACAGTCCCTCCTAAGCTCCTACAATGAGCAGTTCTTC. This sequence encodes CASSRTGQSLLSSYNEQFF.

As concerns this clone: This same CDR3 is encoded by further DNA sequences in the sample. The genes are TRBV9 and TRBJ2-3; 8 bases line up with TRBD2. This CDR3 is 14 amino acids long. The ends lost 6 bases at V and 6 bases at J; junction bases unmatched: 9. The V gene's germline CDR1 is SGDLS and CDR2 YYNGEE. The CDR3 bases are TGTGCCAGCACAGGACTAGCCTTCACGGATACGCAGTATTTT. This sequence encodes CASTGLAFTDTQYF.

The genes are TRBV10-3 and TRBJ1-5, with 9 bases matching TRBD1. The CDR3 is 14 residues long. Looked up from germline, CDR1 is ENHRY and CDR2 is SYGVKD. V was pared by 6 bases and J by 6 bases, with 6 bases of the junction left unmatched. CDR3 amino acids: CAIRGDREGQPQHF. The CDR3 region has the DNA TGTGCCATCAGGGGGGACAGGGAAGGTCAGCCCCAGCATTTT.

A remark on this clone: The junction and the germline gene differ at one end; a read error may be behind it. The V and J genes are TRBV7-9 and TRBJ2-7; D might be TRBD2 (6 bases). CDR3 length: 16 residues. CDR1 and CDR2 (germline): SEHNR, FQNEAQ (reference sequence). CDR3 in DNA: TGTTCCAGCAGCCCGGCGGAGGGCCGGATCTCCTACGAGCAGTACTTC. Its translation is CSSSPAEGRISYEQYF.

V and J are TRBV18 and TRBJ2-1; D unresolved. Germline V gene data show CDR1 as KGHSH and CDR2 as LQKENI. Trimming cost V 2 bases and J 0 bases, with 11 bases left between them. The CDR3 has 16 residues. The CDR3 here is CASSPVAVPSYNEQFF. The CDR3, as DNA: TGTGCCAGCTCACCAGTGGCGGTGCCCTCCTACAATGAGCAGTTCTTC. The entire variable domain, with the rest obtained from reference TRBV18 and TRBJ2-1, is as follows: NAGVMQNPRHLVRRRGQEARLRCSPMKGHSHVYWYRQLPEEGLKFMVYLQKENIIDESGMPKERFSAEFPKEGPSILRIQQVVRGDSAAYFCASSPVAVPSYNEQFFGPGTRLTVL.